This TCR beta chain was captured in a study of vaccination and CD4 T cells after COVID-19 (dated 2022 in TCRdb). A note on the overall study: SARS-CoV-2 positivity had been established in the convalescent patients by nasal swab PCR, and mild disease was recorded in roughly 10 of these patients and severe disease in one. Six males and four females were included in the convalescent cohort, with two Hispanic individuals, seven Caucasians, two Asians and one multiracial person represented. Each participant got two doses of either the Pfizer-BioNTech BNT162b2 vaccine (n=8) or the Moderna mRNA-1273 vaccine (n=2). Post-COVID blood samples were collected from convalescent patients a median of roughly 100 days after diagnosis, with a range of about 30 to 161 days. Post-vaccine blood samples were collected a median of about 66 days after the second vaccine dose, ranging from roughly 13 to 241 days. For stimulating the cultures, overlapping spike peptide pools were used, derived from SARS-CoV-2 as well as from the common cold coronaviruses HCoV-NL63, HCoV-OC43 and HCoV-229E. As controls, cultures received a CEFX viral epitope pool (the positive control), an HIV-1 Nef peptide pool (the negative control), or no peptide at all. In ten to eleven COVID-19 convalescent patients and a few infection-naive healthy vaccine recipients, the spike-specific CD4+ TCR repertoire before mRNA vaccination was compared with the repertoire after mRNA vaccination.

Comment on this clonotype: Its specific antigen is unknown. Per-base quality was not reported, and no clone a single base away is much larger than it.

The label giving this sample's treatment or condition can be read as: roughly nine-day PBMC culture with coronavirus spike peptide pools or control peptides (ViraFEST assay). The ViraFEST assay, used in the study, expanded antigen-specific T cells with peptide pools and then identified the expanded clonotypes through TCR sequencing. The positive SARS-CoV-2 PCR tests of the convalescent patients were dated from March to December 2020, before the Alpha, Beta and Delta variants emerged in the United States. Under 2.5 million PBMCs per well were cultured in IMDM with roughly 5% human AB serum and 8.5 to 10 IU/ml IL-2, plus 10 ug/ml peptide pools. On days 3 and 7, half of the culture medium was replaced with fresh IL-2-containing medium. After around 11 days of culture, CD4+ T cells were isolated by negative selection using the EasySep CD4+ T cell isolation kit. PBMCs were separated from whole blood using Ficoll-Paque Plus gradient centrifugation and then either used fresh or cryopreserved at -140C. Culture conditions were generally each tested in triplicate wells.

CDR1 and CDR2, per the germline V gene (reference sequence), are DFQATT and SNEGSKA. Unmatched junction bases come to 8, with V trimmed by 3 bases and J by 5 bases. The CDR3 starts with the cysteine, ends with the phenylalanine, and has 14 residues. Only CDR3 DNA is held: 42 bases, read in frame from base 1. Libraries came from PCR. TCR sequencing of DNA from cultured CD4+ T cells used the Oncomine TCR Beta short-read assay at the Johns Hopkins FTIC core. The QIAamp micro DNA kit was used to extract genomic DNA from the cultured CD4+ T cells. Oncomine TCR Beta libraries from cultured CD4+ T cells were pooled using unique dual indexes and sequenced on an Illumina iSeq 100. The authors processed their data as follows. Non-productive sequences were removed, and CDR3s that did not start with C, did not end with F or W, or were shorter than 7 amino acids were discarded. The MANAFEST web application identified antigen-specific clonotypes by comparing peptide-stimulated wells against reference wells and other culture wells. For a clone to be called positive, the clone needed an FDR below 0.05, an odds ratio above 5, and a productive frequency above 0.1% in at least two of three replicate wells. A clonotype was classed as cross-reactive if the clonotype showed significant expansion both in SARS-CoV-2 spike wells and in at least one common cold coronavirus spike condition. Similarity between CDR3 sequences was evaluated in R version 3.6.1 using Levenshtein distances (stringdist) and unrooted phylogenetic trees (ape). TCRdb took the public reads, trimmed them with fastp at Q25, ran MiXCR for clone calling and kept in-frame beta chains. Rows with a matching CDR3 protein are joined into one entry that keeps the most common DNA and genes. The authors' filters were not applied to this entry. The sample includes about 11,000 distinct CDR3 sequences, with about two fifths observed a single time. Jointly, the top ten make up around 30% of the sample.

Overall study outcomes, separate from this receptor: An increase in the median number of SARS-CoV-2-reactive clonotypes from around 20 after infection to roughly 38 after vaccination was observed, but the change was not found to be significant. Of the vaccine-specific clones in convalescent patients, 304 of 307, or nearly all, reacted only to SARS-CoV-2 spike and did not cross-react with common cold coronaviruses. Among the post-vaccine SARS-CoV-2-reactive clones in convalescent patients, a median approximately 86% showed up only after vaccination, which suggests vaccine-specific priming. Relatively few convalescent patients were included in the study, and early timepoints after natural infection were not analyzed.

Recombination linked TRBV20-1 to TRBJ1-1; 8 middle bases align to TRBD1. The specimen sequenced was CD4+ T cells from blood, cultured in vitro. The receptor comes from a human donor who had recovered from COVID-19. The CDR3 reads CSASRGRGRTEAFF. The DNA sequence is as follows: TGCAGTGCTAGCCGCGGCAGGGGGCGAACTGAAGCTTTCTTT.